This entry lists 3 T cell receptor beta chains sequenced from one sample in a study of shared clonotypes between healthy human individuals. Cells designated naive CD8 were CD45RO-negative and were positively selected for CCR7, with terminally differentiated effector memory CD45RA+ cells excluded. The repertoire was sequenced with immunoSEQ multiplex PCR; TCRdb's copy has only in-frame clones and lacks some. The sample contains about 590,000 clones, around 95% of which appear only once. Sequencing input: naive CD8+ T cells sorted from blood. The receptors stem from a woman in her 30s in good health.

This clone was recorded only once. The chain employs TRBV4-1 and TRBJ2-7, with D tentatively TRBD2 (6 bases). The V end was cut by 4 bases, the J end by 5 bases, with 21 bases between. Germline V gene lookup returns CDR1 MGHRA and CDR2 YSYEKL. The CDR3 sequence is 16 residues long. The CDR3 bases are TGCGCCAGCAGCCGCTTCCCCCCAGGAGGGGCTGACGAGCAGTACTTC. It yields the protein CASSRFPPGGADEQYF.

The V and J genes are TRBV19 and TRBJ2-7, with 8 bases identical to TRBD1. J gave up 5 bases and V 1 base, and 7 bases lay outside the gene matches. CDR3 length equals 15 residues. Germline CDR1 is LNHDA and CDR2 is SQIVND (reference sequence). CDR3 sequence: CASSIAQGARNEQYF. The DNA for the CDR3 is TGTGCCAGTAGTATAGCGCAGGGGGCGAGGAACGAGCAGTACTTC.

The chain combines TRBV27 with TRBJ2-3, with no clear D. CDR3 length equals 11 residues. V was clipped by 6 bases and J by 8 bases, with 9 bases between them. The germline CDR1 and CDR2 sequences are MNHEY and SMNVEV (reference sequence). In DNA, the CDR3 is TGTGCCAGCAGCAGGTCCGGTACGCAGTATTTT. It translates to CASSRSGTQYF.